These 11 T cell receptor beta chains share one sample of origin, sequenced in a study of T cells in Graves' hyperthyroidism and ophthalmopathy (dated by TCRdb to the late 2010s). The library was built by means of multiplex PCR. The sequencer was an Illumina HiSeq 2000. TCR beta CDR3 regions were amplified from RNA transcripts. A first-round RT-PCR of the TCR CDR3 used the HTBI primer set with the Qiagen OneStep RT-PCR kit. TCRdb cleaned the public reads at Q25 with fastp, built clones with MiXCR and kept in-frame beta chains. Identical CDR3 proteins give one entry, which carries the most common genes and DNA. This sample is represented by more than 95,000 distinct CDR3 sequences; 45% to 50% of them were singletons. The ten largest make up 26% of the sample. Sequenced: blood. The receptors stem from a man aged 35-49 years with Graves' hyperthyroidism.

This clonotype was detected only once. V usage is TRBV29-1 and J usage is TRBJ1-2; D gene unclear. Germline loops: CDR1 SQVTM, CDR2 ANQGSEA. Trimming cost V 3 bases and J 4 bases, with 9 bases left between them. The CDR3 extends over 12 amino acids. As DNA, the CDR3 is TGCAGCGTTGATGTTGGGCCCTATGGCTACACCTTC. Translating it yields CSVDVGPYGYTF.

V and J are TRBV5-1 and TRBJ2-7; D gene ambiguous. The ends were cut back, 4 bases at V and 6 bases at J, with 11 bases in the middle. Germline-derived CDR1 and CDR2 are SGHRS and YFSETQ. The CDR3 spans 12 residues. The DNA for the CDR3 is TGCGCCAGCAGCCGGGCGTCATCCGAGCAGTACTTC. Translation: CASSRASSEQYF.

This clonotype was observed many times. The CDR3 protein is CASREMGGGDTQYF. The CDR3 DNA follows: TGTGCCAGCAGAGAGATGGGCGGGGGAGATACGCAGTATTTT. The rearrangement links TRBV6-2 or TRBV6-3 to TRBJ2-3; 7 nucleotides match TRBD2. J lost 5 bases, V lost 6 bases, and 8 bases had no gene match. This CDR3 has 14 residues. The germline CDR1 and CDR2 sequences are MNHEY and SVGEGT.

The table lists this clonotype with many counts. J is TRBJ1-1 and V is TRBV2; D is undetermined. Germline CDR1 SNHLY, CDR2 FYNNEI. With 3 bases removed from V and 1 base from J, the gap between germline ends came to 9 bases. The CDR3 sequence is 14 residues long. DNA for the CDR3: TGTGCCAGCAGTGAGGGAGATCCGAACACTGAAGCTTTCTTT. Protein sequence: CASSEGDPNTEAFF.

Ten or more counts support this clonotype. This rearrangement joins TRBV20-1 to TRBJ2-5; no clear D gene. Germline CDR1 is DFQATT and CDR2 is SNEGSKA (reference sequence). Trimming took off 8 bases at V and 0 bases at J, with 13 bases between the two ends. The CDR3 extends over 13 amino acids. As DNA, the CDR3 is TGCAGTTTCTTCCTGGGGTACCAAGAGACCCAGTACTTC. Amino acids: CSFFLGYQETQYF.

Comment on this clonotype: The junction and the germline gene differ at one end; a read error may be behind it. The chain joins TRBV24-1 to TRBJ2-5; D gene unclear. The CDR3 has 12 residues. The V gene's germline CDR1 is KGHDR and CDR2 SFDVKD. The CDR3 sequence is CAASERRGTQYF. The CDR3 region has the DNA TGTGCCGCCAGTGAGCGTCGCGGGACCCAGTACTTC.

In regard to this clonotype: This may arise from a read error, as a much more abundant clone is one base away. V and J are TRBV15 and TRBJ1-1, with no clear D. V was clipped by 0 bases and J by 4 bases, with 6 bases between them. Germline CDR1 and CDR2: LNHNV and YYDKDF (reference sequence). There are 13 residues in the CDR3. CDR3: CATSRDRATEAFF. CDR3 nucleotide sequence: TGTGCCACCAGCAGAGATCGGGCCACTGAAGCTTTCTTT.

A few counts support this clonotype. The CDR3 reads CASSQLGAGAENEQFF. The CDR3 DNA sequence: TGTGCCAGCAGTCAGCTAGGAGCGGGAGCCGAGAATGAGCAGTTCTTC. V and J are TRBV6-2 or TRBV6-3 and TRBJ2-1, with 8 nucleotides matching TRBD2. The CDR3 spans 16 residues. V was pared by 5 bases and J by 7 bases, with 13 bases of the junction left unmatched. The germline V gene has CDR1 MNHEY and CDR2 SVGEGT.

The V call is TRBV20-1, the J call TRBJ2-1, with D unclear. The CDR3 runs to 14 residues. The germline V and J ends were trimmed by 1 base and 4 bases, with 11 bases remaining between them. Germline V lookup: CDR1 DFQATT, CDR2 SNEGSKA (reference sequence). The CDR3 bases are TGCAGTGCTAGAGGGCAGGAGAATTACAATGAGCAGTTCTTC. It specifies CSARGQENYNEQFF.

A word on this clonotype: This clone may be a read error of a much larger clone one base away. CDR3 nucleotides: TGTGCCGGCAGTTACTTTTGGGAGACCCAGTACTTC. This encodes CAGSYFWETQYF. The chain recombines TRBV6-6 with TRBJ2-5; D remains ambiguous. Germline CDR1 and CDR2: MNHNY and SVGAGI (reference sequence). The CDR3 has 12 residues.

This clonotype was seen just once. The chain carries TRBV2 and TRBJ2-6; D not resolved. This CDR3 is built from 12 residues. Germline CDR1 is SNHLY and CDR2 is FYNNEI. The germline V and J ends were trimmed by 4 bases and 5 bases, with 3 bases remaining between them. The CDR3: CASSAWANVLTF. The CDR3 DNA is TGTGCCAGCAGTGCTTGGGCCAACGTCCTGACTTTC. Variable domain in full (rest from reference TRBV2 and TRBJ2-6): EPEVTQTPSHQVTQMGQEVILRCVPISNHLYFYWYRQILGQKVEFLVSFYNNEISEKSEIFDDQFSVERPDGSNFTLKIRSTKLEDSAMYFCASSAWANVLTFGAGSRLTVL.